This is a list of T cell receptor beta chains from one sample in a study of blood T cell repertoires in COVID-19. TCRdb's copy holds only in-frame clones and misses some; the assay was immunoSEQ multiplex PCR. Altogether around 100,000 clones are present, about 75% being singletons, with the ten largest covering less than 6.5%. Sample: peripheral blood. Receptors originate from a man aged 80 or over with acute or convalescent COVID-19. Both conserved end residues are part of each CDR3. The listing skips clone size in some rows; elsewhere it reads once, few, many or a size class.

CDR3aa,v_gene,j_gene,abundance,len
CSVVPGQGFYEQYF,TRBV29-1,TRBJ2-7,NA,14
CASSQAGGVFRWTEAFF,TRBV14,TRBJ1-1,once,17
CATSWGGQGRNEQFF,TRBV28,TRBJ2-1,NA,15
CASSPGGRVTEAFF,TRBV6-2/TRBV6-3,TRBJ1-1,NA,14
CASSHLGASEQFF,TRBV3-1/TRBV3-2,TRBJ2-1,NA,13
CASSPGQGEAFF,TRBV10-1,TRBJ1-1,NA,12
CASSPVAGGSGELFF,TRBV7-2,TRBJ2-2,few,15
CASSTVTGFGYGYTF,TRBV19,TRBJ1-2,NA,15
CATSDYGVSGEETQYF,TRBV24-1,TRBJ2-5,NA,16
CASSLWGQGTTGELFF,TRBV5-4,TRBJ2-2,NA,16
CASSVDPQVYGYTF,TRBV9,TRBJ1-2,NA,14
CASEAGASGRTQYF,TRBV2,TRBJ2-3,NA,14
CASSESRGAADTQYF,TRBV6-1,TRBJ2-3,NA,15
CAMIGDSFKETQYF,TRBV21-1,TRBJ2-5,NA,14
CASSPLNTEAFF,TRBV19,TRBJ1-1,NA,12
CASSSGTVNGYTF,TRBV28,TRBJ1-2,NA,13
CASSLSGQPSGANVLTF,TRBV27,TRBJ2-6,NA,17
CASSRGPFPSYNEQFF,TRBV18,TRBJ2-1,NA,16
CASSPPPSGKSYNEQFF,TRBV13,TRBJ2-1,NA,17
CASSLDTSSYNEQFF,TRBV5-4,TRBJ2-1,NA,15
CAISGRTSGNYNEQFF,TRBV10-3,TRBJ2-1,NA,16
CASSVQGPGTGELFF,TRBV5-6,TRBJ2-2,once,15
CASSSGTSSYNEQFF,TRBV7-9,TRBJ2-1,few,15
CASSLVRGTEAFF,TRBV11-3,TRBJ1-1,few,13
CASSQVGLNTEAFF,TRBV3-1/TRBV3-2,TRBJ1-1,NA,14
CASSQVDHPRVSGNTIYF,TRBV4-1,TRBJ1-3,NA,18
CASSRPGTGGEKLFF,TRBV7-9,TRBJ1-4,NA,15
CASTRGEAFF,TRBV28,TRBJ1-1,NA,10
CASRGAGGPGQYF,TRBV12-3/TRBV12-4,TRBJ2-7,NA,13
CASRTPGQNTGELFF,TRBV2,TRBJ2-2,NA,15